This T cell receptor beta chain was found in a study of control samples from healthy donors and cancer patients (dated by TCRdb to 2020 to 2022). With respect to this clone: Its target antigen remains unknown. No qualities accompany the bases; no much larger clone lies one base away.

Libraries came from the immunoSEQ multiplex PCR assay. TCRdb mirrors the immuneACCESS table, restricted to in-frame sequences. Some clones are absent from its copies; in checked studies, under half trace to an unresolved V gene, and the reason for the others is unknown. The sample profile shows 150,000 to 200,000 clones; just under 95% of them were found once. The ten largest clones capture about 8.5% of the sample. The CDR3 goes from the cysteine to the phenylalanine over 13 residues. The kept DNA is CDR3 alone, 39 bases in frame from the first base. CDR1 WSHSY and CDR2 SAAADI were looked up in the germline V gene. The germline ends are 12 bases apart after V is trimmed by 7 bases and J by 3 bases.

The chain is encoded by TRBV10-2 joined to TRBJ1-1; the D gene is not confidently resolved. This sequence was found in a woman aged 40-49 years in good health. The sample taken for sequencing was blood. The nucleotides are TGCGCCAGCACAGAGGGAGGACACACTGAAGCTTTCTTT. Its product reads: CASTEGGHTEAFF.